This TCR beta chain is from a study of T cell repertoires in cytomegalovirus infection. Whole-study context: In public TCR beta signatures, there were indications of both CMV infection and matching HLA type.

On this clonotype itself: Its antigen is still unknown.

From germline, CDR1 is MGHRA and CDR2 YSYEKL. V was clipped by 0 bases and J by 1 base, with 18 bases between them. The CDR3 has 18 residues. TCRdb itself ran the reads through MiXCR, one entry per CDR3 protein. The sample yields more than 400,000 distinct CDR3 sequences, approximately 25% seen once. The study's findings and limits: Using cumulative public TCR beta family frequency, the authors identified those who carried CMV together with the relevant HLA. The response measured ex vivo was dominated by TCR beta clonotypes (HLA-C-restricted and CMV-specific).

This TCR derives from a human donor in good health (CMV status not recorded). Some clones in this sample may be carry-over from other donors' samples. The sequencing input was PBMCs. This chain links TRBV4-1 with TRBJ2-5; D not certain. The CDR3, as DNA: TGCGCCAGCAGCCAAGATAGAGGTTTAGGATTCATCCAAGAGACCCAGTACTTC. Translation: CASSQDRGLGFIQETQYF.